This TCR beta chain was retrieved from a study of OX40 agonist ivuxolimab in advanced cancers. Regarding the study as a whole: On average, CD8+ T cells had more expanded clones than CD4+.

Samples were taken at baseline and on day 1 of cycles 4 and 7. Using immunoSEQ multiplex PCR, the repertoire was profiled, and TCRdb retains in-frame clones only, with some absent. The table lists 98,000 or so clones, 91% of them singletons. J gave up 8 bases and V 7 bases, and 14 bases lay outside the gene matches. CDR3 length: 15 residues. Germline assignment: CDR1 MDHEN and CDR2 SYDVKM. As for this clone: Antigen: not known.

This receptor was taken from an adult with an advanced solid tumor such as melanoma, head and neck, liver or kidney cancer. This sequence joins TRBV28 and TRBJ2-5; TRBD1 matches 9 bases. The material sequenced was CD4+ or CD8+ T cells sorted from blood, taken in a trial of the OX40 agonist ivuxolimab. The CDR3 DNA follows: TGTGCCAGCACCAAACCTCCACCGGGACAGGGAACCCAGTACTTC. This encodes CASTKPPPGQGTQYF. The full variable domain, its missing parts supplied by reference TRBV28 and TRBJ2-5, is DVKVTQSSRYLVKRTGEKVFLECVQDMDHENMFWYRQDPGLGLRLIYFSYDVKMKEKGDIPEGYSVSREKKERFSLILESASTNQTSMYLCASTKPPPGQGTQYFGPGTRLLVL.